The 9 T cell receptor beta chains in this list originate from one sample, sequenced in a study of response to subunit inactivated influenza vaccine (dated by TCRdb to 2017 to 2018). Library preparation employed RT-PCR. Instrument used: Illumina HiSeq 2500. TCRdb trimmed the raw reads at Q25, called clones with MiXCR and kept productive beta chains. Rows with a matching CDR3 protein are joined into one entry that keeps the most common DNA and genes. The sample includes around 190,000 distinct CDR3 sequences, with 14% observed a single time. Roughly 26% of the sample is taken by the ten largest. The input for sequencing was CD8+ T cells sorted from PBMCs, taken less than 6 days after vaccination. The receptors stem from a middle-aged man who received an inactivated influenza vaccine. Donor details come from another sample of the same person, matched by shared clones.

This clonotype was counted between two and nine times. The chain carries TRBV28 and TRBJ2-7; TRBD1 might be the D (5 bases). V was shortened by 3 bases and J by 0 bases, with 18 bases between the two germline ends. The germline V gene has CDR1 MDHEN and CDR2 SYDVKM. The CDR3 contains 17 residues. CDR3 nucleotide sequence: TGTGCCAGCAGTTTTTTTCTCCAGGGTTTGGACTCCTACGAGCAGTACTTC. It encodes CASSFFLQGLDSYEQYF.

In its sample, this clonotype was seen many times. The rearrangement uses TRBV5-5 and TRBJ2-7; TRBD2 aligns across 8 bases. The CDR3 has 14 amino acids. Per the germline V gene, CDR1 is SGHKS and CDR2 is YYEKEE (reference sequence). Unmatched junction bases numbered 5, after V lost 4 bases and J lost 2 bases. The CDR3, as DNA: TGTGCCAGCAGCCCGGGACTAGGGGCCTACGAGCAGTACTTC. Its protein is CASSPGLGAYEQYF.

In its sample, this clonotype was seen many times. The rearrangement uses TRBV12-3 or TRBV12-4 and TRBJ2-1; D might be TRBD2 (5 bases). This CDR3 is 12 amino acids long. V gave up 2 bases and J gave up 8 bases, with 7 bases separating them. In nucleotides, the CDR3 is TGTGCCAGCAGTTTACTGGGAGATGAGCAGTTCTTC. It encodes CASSLLGDEQFF.

This clonotype was recorded a few times. The chain uses TRBV4-1 and TRBJ2-3; D might be TRBD2 (6 bases). The germline V gene encodes CDR1 MGHRA and CDR2 YSYEKL. Trimming stripped 0 bases from V and 2 bases from J, with 18 bases between. The CDR3 has 18 amino acids. The CDR3 DNA is TGCGCCAGCAGCCAAGACAGTCCCCCTAGCGCGAACACAGATACGCAGTATTTT. Amino acid sequence: CASSQDSPPSANTDTQYF.

This chain connects TRBV12-3 or TRBV12-4 to TRBJ1-2; D ambiguous. The CDR3 runs to 12 residues. Deletions cut 6 bases from V and 4 bases from J, with 9 bases between. The CDR3 DNA follows: TGTGCCAGCAGCTTTCTCCCCTATGGCTACACCTTC. It is translated as CASSFLPYGYTF.

This clonotype occurred many times. The chain's CDR3 is CASSLDRGTGAASEQYF. CDR3 DNA: TGTGCCAGCAGTCTCGACAGGGGCACGGGTGCGGCTTCCGAGCAGTACTTC. The chain uses TRBV28 and TRBJ2-7, with 8 positions matching TRBD1. The CDR3 spans 17 residues. Germline CDR1 MDHEN, CDR2 SYDVKM. Losses at the gene ends were 5 bases for V and 6 bases for J; bases not matched to a gene: 18.

This clonotype was recorded a few times. The V and J genes are TRBV11-2 and TRBJ2-1; D may correspond to TRBD1 or TRBD2 (5 bases each). The CDR3 is 16 amino acids. The germline gives CDR1 SGHAT, CDR2 FQNNGV. V dropped 2 bases and J dropped 8 bases, with 19 bases sitting between them. CDR3 sequence: CASSLYEGIPLDEQFF. The CDR3 nucleotides are TGTGCCAGCAGCTTATATGAGGGGATCCCTTTGGATGAGCAGTTCTTC.

The CDR3 DNA reads TGTGCCAGCACTTTGCGGGAGGTCAATGAGCAGTTCTTC. Encoded protein: CASTLREVNEQFF. The chain carries TRBV6-5 and TRBJ2-1, with 8 bases fitting TRBD2. This CDR3 is built from 13 residues. CDR1 and CDR2 (germline): MNHEY, SVGAGI. Losses at the gene ends were 7 bases for V and 6 bases for J; bases not matched to a gene: 5.

This clonotype was seen many times. The rearrangement uses TRBV28 and TRBJ2-2; 9 nucleotides align to TRBD1. From germline, CDR1 is MDHEN and CDR2 SYDVKM. The CDR3 consists of 16 residues. The junction had 9 bases not matched to a gene; V was cut back by 5 bases and J by 5 bases. CDR3 DNA sequence: TGTGCCAGCAGTCTAACCCGGGACAGGGTAACCGGGGAGCTGTTTTTT. Amino acid sequence: CASSLTRDRVTGELFF.